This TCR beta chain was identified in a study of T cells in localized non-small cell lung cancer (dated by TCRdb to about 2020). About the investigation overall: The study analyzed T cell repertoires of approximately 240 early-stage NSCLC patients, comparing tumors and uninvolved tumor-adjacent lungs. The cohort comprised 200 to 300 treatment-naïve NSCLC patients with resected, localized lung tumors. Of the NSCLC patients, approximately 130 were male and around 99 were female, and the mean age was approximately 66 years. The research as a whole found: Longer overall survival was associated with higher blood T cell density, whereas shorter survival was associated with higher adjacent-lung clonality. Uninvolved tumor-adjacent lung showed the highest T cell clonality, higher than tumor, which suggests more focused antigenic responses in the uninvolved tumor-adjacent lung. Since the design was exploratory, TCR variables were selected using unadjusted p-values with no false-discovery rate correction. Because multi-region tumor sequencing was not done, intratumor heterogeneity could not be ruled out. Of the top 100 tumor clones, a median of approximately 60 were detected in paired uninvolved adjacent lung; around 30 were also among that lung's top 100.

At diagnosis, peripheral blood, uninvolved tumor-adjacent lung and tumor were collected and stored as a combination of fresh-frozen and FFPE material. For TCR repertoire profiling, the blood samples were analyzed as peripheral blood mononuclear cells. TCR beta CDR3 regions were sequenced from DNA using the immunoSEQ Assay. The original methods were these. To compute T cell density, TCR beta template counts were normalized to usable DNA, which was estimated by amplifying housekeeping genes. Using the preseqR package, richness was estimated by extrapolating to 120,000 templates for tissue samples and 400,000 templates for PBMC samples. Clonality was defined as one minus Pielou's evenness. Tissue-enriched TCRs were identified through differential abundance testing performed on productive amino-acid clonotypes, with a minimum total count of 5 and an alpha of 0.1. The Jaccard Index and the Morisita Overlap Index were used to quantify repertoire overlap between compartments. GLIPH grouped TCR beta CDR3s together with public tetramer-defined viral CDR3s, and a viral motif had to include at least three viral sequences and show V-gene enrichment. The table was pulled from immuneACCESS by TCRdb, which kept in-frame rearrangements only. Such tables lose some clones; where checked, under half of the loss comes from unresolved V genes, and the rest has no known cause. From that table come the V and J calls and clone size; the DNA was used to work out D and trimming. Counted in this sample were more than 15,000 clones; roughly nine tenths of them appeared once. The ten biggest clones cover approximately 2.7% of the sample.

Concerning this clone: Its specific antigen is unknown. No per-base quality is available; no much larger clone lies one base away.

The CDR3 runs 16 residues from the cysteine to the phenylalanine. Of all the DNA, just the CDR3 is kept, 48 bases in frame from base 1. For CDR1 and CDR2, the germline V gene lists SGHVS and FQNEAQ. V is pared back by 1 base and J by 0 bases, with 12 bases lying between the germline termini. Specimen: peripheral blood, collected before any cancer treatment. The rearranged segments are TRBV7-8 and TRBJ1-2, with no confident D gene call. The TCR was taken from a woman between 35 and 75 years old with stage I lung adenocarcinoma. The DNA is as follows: TGTGCCAGCAGCTTAGACGAAGAGGGTGCTAACTATGGCTACACCTTC. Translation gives CASSLDEEGANYGYTF.